The following is a TCR beta chain sequence with its context. The antigen is not known. The data originate from a study of cytomegalovirus exposure and HLA in healthy donors. Study information: A prior study identified 117 million unique TCR beta sequences from roughly 170 million T cells. Notes on the study in general: In vitro data verified three CMV-associated chains as specific for CMV antigens. One variant, a missense change in DCLRE1C, was linked in a later analysis to TCR beta V- and J-gene trimming.

Donors consisted of healthy bone marrow donors. In the PCR, 60 Vbeta and 13 Jbeta primers were used. The repertoire was sequenced with immunoSEQ multiplex PCR; TCRdb's copy has only in-frame clones and lacks some. The table has around 99,000 clones, roughly 70% seen once. After removal of 6 bases from V and 3 bases from J, the junction contained 7 bases not matched to a gene. This CDR3 has 15 amino acids. CDR1 and CDR2 (germline): MNHEY, SVGAGI. The rearrangement links TRBV6-5 to TRBJ2-7; 11 positions match TRBD1. The sample was PBMCs. This receptor was obtained from a woman between 65 and 79 years old in good health and CMV-seropositive. In nucleotides, the CDR3 is TGTGCCAGCAGAGCGGACAGGGGGCCTATCTACGAGCAGTACTTC. This translates into CASRADRGPIYEQYF.